This TCR beta chain was retrieved from a study of shared clonotypes between healthy human individuals. Study background: The composition of the donors was a couple of women and a few men aged 18 to 49. For every donor, three CD4 naive, three CD4 memory, two CD8 naive and one CD8 memory plates were used.

The naive CD8 fraction comprised CD45RO-negative cells positively selected for CCR7 and excluded terminally differentiated effector memory CD45RA+ cells. The material for each subset, its genomic DNA, was split evenly across several immunoSEQ plates. Methods used by the authors: ImmunoSEQ only sent back junction sequences with no quality scores, so filtering was done differently. Clones were sequenced by immunoSEQ multiplex PCR, and TCRdb holds only the in-frame ones, with some missing. The V and J calls and clone size were taken over from that table, and D and trimming were inferred from the DNA. The profile shows about 2.2 million clones, 85% to 95% of them singletons. There are 17 residues in the CDR3. The V gene's germline CDR1 is MNHEY and CDR2 SMNVEV (reference sequence). Between the trimmed V and J ends, which lost 6 bases and 0 bases, there was a span of 21 bases.

The receptor was isolated from a young man in good health. Some clones in this sample may be carry-over from other donors' samples. Sequencing input: naive CD8+ T cells from PBMCs. The V gene is TRBV27, the J gene TRBJ2-7, with a weak D call TRBD2 (7 bases). The CDR3, as DNA: TGTGCCAGCAGCCTCGTCAAGGGGGGGGCTCTCTCCTACGAGCAGTACTTC. This codes for CASSLVKGGALSYEQYF.